This T cell receptor (beta chain) stems from a study of T cells in tuberculosis. Turning to the study itself: Sequenced TCRs come from CD1B-GMM tetramer-binding T cells. A South African cohort included IGRA-negative adolescents, latently infected IGRA-positive adolescents and adults with active tuberculosis.

Unsorted cryopreserved PBMC were sequenced, averaging around 99,000 T cells per clinical donor. Profiling relied on immunoSEQ multiplex PCR, and the TCRdb table lists in-frame clones only, not all of them. In the table there are about 30,000 clones, roughly 94% of which are singletons. General study findings and limits: Active tuberculosis patients had shorter CDR3-alpha; the beta difference was nonsignificant.

As to this clone: Its antigen remains unknown.

Germline loops: CDR1 SEHNR, CDR2 FQNEAQ (reference sequence). There are 16 residues in the CDR3. V gave up 4 bases and J gave up 7 bases; unmatched junction bases: 11. What was sequenced was PBMCs. The chain employs TRBV7-9 and TRBJ2-1; 9 nucleotides line up with TRBD1. This clonotype was obtained from a donor between 5 and 29 years old with latent tuberculosis or without tuberculosis infection. CDR3 in DNA: TGTGCCAGCAGCTATGCCGGGACAGGGCGCCTGAATGAGCAGTTCTTC. Amino acid sequence: CASSYAGTGRLNEQFF. The variable domain in full, completed from reference TRBV7-9 and TRBJ2-1, reads DTGVSQNPRHKITKRGQNVTFRCDPISEHNRLYWYRQTLGQGPEFLTYFQNEAQLEKSRLLSDRFSAERPKGSFSTLEIQRTEQGDSAMYLCASSYAGTGRLNEQFFGPGTRLTVL.